The present entry profiles one TCR beta chain with its context. Its antigen is still unknown. These data are taken from a study of T-cell reconstitution after alpha-beta-depleted transplantation in children. Study-wide results and limits: Certain patients had high TCRbeta diversity at day 60, and it came from recipient T cells and thymic progenitors that survived. At the one-year point after transplant, T-cell counts and TCRbeta diversity were found to come mostly from T cells that had been newly produced.

As it was prepared, the TCRbeta library received unique molecular identifiers. TCRdb called the PCR reads again in MiXCR, with one record for every CDR3 protein. The sample records hundreds of thousands of distinct CDR3 sequences, roughly 17% being singletons. The CDR3 consists of 16 residues. Germline CDR1 reads GTSNPN; CDR2 reads SVGIG (reference sequence). V was shortened by 0 bases and J by 4 bases, with 16 bases between the two germline ends. The sequence came from a boy less than two years old who had a stem cell transplant for Wiskott-Aldrich syndrome, so the T cells may come from the graft donor. Specimen: PBMCs, mostly from graft donor cells, collected 360 days after TCRalphabeta/CD19-depleted stem cell transplant. The gene calls are TRBV30 and TRBJ2-1; D is unclear. The CDR3 coding sequence is TGTGCCTGGAGTGTCGGCGTGGTAATACGATACAATGAGCAGTTCTTC. It yields the protein CAWSVGVVIRYNEQFF. Filled out from reference TRBV30 and TRBJ2-1, the complete variable domain reads SQTIHQWPATLVQPVGSPLSLECTVEGTSNPNLYWYRQAAGRGLQLLFYSVGIGQISSEVPQNLSASRPQDRQFILSSKKLLLSDSGFYLCAWSVGVVIRYNEQFFGPGTRLTVL.